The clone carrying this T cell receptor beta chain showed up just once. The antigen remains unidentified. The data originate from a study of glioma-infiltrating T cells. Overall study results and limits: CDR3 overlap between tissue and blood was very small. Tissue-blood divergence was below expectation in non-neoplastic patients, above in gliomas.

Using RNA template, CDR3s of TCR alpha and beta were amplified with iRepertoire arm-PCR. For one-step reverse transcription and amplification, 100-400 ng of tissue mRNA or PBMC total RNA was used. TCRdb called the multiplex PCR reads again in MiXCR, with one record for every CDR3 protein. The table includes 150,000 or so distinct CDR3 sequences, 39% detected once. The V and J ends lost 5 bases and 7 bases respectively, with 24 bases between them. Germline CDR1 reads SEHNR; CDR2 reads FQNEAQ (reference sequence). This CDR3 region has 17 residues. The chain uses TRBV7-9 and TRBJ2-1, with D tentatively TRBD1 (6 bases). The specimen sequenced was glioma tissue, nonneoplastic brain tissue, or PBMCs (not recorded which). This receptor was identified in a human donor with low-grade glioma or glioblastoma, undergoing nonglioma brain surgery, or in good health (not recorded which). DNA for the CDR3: TGTGCCAGCAGCCCGAAACCCGGGCAGGGGTTATCGAATGAGCAGTTCTTC. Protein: CASSPKPGQGLSNEQFF.